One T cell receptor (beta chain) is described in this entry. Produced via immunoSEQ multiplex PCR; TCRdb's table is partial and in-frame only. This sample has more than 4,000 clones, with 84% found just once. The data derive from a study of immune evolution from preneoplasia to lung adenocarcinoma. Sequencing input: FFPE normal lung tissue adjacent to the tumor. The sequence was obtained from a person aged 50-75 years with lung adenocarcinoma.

The CDR3: CASSFGWDRDYEQYF. As DNA, the CDR3 is TGCGCCAGCAGCTTTGGTTGGGACAGGGACTACGAGCAGTACTTC. The V gene is TRBV5-1, the J gene TRBJ2-7; TRBD1 aligns across 9 bases. The germline gives CDR1 SGHRS, CDR2 YFSETQ. The CDR3 is made up of 15 amino acids. The V gene end was trimmed by 2 bases and the J gene end by 3 bases; junction bases not matched to a gene: 6.